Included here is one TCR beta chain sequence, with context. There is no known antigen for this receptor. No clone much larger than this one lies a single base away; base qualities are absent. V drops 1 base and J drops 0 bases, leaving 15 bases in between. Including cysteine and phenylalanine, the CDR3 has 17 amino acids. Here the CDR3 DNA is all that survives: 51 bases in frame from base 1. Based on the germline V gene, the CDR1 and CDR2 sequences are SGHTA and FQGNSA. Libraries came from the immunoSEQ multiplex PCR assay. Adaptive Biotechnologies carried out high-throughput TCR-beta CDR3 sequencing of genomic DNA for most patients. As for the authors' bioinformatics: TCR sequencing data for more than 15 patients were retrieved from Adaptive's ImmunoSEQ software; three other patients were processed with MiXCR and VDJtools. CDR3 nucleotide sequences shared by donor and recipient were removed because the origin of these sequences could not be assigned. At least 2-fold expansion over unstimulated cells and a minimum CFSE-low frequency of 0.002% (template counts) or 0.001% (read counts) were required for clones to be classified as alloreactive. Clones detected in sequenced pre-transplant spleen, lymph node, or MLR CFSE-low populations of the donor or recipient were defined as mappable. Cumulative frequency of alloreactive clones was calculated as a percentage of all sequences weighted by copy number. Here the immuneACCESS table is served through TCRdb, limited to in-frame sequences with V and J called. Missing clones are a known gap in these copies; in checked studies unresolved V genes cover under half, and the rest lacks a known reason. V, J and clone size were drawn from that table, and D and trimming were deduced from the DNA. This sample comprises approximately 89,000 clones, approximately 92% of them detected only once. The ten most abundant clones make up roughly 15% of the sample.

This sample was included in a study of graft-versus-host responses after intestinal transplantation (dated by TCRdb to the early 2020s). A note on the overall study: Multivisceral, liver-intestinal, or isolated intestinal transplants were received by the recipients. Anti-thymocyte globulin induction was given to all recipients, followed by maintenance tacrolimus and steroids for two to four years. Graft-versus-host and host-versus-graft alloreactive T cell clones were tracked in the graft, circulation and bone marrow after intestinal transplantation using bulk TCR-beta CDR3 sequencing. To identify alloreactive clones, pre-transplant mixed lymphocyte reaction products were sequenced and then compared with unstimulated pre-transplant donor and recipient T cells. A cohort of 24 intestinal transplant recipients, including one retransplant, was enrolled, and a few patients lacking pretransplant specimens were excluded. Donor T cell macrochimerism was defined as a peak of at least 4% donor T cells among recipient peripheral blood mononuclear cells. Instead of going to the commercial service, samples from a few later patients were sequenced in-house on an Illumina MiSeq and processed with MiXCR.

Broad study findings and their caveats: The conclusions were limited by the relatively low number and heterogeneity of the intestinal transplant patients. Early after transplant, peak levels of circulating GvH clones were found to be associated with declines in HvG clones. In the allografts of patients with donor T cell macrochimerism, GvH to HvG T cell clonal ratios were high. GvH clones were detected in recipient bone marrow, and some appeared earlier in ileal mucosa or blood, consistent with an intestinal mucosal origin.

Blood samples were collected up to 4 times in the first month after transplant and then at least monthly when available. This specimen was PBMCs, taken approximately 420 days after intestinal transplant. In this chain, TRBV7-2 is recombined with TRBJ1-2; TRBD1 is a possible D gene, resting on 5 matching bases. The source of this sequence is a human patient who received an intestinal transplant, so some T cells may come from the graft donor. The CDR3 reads CASSLVGGGDTNYGYTF. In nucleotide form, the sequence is TGTGCCAGCAGCTTAGTGGGGGGAGGGGATACTAACTATGGCTACACCTTC.